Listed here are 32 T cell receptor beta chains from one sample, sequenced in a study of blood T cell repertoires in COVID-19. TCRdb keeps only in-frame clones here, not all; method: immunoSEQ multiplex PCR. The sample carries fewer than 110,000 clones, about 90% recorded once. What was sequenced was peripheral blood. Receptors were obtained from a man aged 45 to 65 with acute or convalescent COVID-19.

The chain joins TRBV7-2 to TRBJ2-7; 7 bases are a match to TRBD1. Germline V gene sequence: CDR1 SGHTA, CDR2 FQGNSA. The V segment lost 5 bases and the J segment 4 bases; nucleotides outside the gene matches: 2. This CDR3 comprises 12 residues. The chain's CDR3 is CASSRQGYEQYF. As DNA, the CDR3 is TGTGCCAGCAGCCGACAGGGTTACGAGCAGTACTTC.

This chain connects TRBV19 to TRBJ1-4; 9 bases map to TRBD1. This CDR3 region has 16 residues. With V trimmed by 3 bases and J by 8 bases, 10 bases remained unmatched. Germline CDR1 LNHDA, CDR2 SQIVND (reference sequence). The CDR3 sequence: CASSMKKGTGREKLFF. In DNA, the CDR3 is TGTGCCAGTAGTATGAAAAAGGGGACAGGGAGGGAAAAACTGTTTTTT.

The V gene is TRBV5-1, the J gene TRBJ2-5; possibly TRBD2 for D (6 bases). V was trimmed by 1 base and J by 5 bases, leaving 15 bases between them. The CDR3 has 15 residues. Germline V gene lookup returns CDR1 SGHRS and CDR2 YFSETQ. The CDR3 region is CASSLLVEGPETQYF. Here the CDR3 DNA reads TGCGCCAGCAGCTTGTTAGTGGAGGGGCCTGAGACCCAGTACTTC. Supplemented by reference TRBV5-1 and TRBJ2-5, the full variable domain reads KAGVTQTPRYLIKTRGQQVTLSCSPISGHRSVSWYQQTPGQGLQFLFEYFSETQRNKGNFPGRFSGRQFSNSRSEMNVSTLELGDSALYLCASSLLVEGPETQYFGPGTRLLVL.

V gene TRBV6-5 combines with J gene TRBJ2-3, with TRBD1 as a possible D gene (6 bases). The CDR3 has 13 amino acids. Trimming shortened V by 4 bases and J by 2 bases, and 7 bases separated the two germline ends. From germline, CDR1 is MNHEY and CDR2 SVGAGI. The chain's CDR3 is CASSWDNTDTQYF. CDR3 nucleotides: TGTGCCAGCAGTTGGGACAACACAGATACGCAGTATTTT.

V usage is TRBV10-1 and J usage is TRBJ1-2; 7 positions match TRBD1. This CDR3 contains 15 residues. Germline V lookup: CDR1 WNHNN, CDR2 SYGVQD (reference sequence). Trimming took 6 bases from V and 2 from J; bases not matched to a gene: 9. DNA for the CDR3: TGCGCCAGCAGGGCCCAAAAGACAGGGAACTATGGCTACACCTTC. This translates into CASRAQKTGNYGYTF.

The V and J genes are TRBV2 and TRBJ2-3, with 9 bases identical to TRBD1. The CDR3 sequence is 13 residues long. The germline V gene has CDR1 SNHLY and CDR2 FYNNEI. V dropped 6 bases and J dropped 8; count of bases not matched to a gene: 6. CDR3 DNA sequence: TGTGCCAGCAGAGGACAGGGGAAGAGTACGCAGTATTTT. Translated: CASRGQGKSTQYF. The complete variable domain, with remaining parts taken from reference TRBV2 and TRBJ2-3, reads EPEVTQTPSHQVTQMGQEVILRCVPISNHLYFYWYRQILGQKVEFLVSFYNNEISEKSEIFDDQFSVERPDGSNFTLKIRSTKLEDSAMYFCASRGQGKSTQYFGPGTRLTVL.

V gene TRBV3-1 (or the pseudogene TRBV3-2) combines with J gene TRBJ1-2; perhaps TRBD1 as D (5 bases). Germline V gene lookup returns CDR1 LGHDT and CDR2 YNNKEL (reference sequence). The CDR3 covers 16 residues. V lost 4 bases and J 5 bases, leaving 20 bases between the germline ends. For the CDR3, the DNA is TGTGCCAGCAGCCGGTCCTCGACAGCCAAGTCTTATGGCTACACCTTC. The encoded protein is CASSRSSTAKSYGYTF.

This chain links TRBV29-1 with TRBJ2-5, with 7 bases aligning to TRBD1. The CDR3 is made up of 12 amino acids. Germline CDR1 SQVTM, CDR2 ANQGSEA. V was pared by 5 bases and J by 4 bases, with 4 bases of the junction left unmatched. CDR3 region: CSVRQGGETQYF. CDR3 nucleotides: TGCAGCGTTAGACAGGGCGGAGAGACCCAGTACTTC.

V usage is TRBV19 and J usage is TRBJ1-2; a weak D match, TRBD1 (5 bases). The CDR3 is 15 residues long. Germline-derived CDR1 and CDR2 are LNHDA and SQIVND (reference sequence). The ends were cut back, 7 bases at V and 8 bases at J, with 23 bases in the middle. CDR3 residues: CASTPSPGLGGGYTF. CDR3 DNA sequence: TGTGCCAGTACCCCCTCCCCAGGGTTGGGGGGGGGCTACACCTTC.

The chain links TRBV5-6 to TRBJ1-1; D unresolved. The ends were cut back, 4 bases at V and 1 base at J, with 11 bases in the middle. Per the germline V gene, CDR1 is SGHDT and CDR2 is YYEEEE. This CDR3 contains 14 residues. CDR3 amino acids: CASSTSGKNTEAFF. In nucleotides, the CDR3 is TGTGCCAGCAGCACCTCCGGGAAGAACACTGAAGCTTTCTTT.

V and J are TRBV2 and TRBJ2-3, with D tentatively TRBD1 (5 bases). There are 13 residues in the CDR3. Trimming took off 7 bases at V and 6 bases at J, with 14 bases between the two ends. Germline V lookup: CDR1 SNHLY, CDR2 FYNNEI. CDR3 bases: TGTGCCAGCAAGAAGACAGTCCCCGATACGCAGTATTTT. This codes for CASKKTVPDTQYF. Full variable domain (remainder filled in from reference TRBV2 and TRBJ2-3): EPEVTQTPSHQVTQMGQEVILRCVPISNHLYFYWYRQILGQKVEFLVSFYNNEISEKSEIFDDQFSVERPDGSNFTLKIRSTKLEDSAMYFCASKKTVPDTQYFGPGTRLTVL.

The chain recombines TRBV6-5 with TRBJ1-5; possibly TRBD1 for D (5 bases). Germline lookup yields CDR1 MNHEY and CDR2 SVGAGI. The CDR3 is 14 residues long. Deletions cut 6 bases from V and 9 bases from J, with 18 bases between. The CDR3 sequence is CASSDSGSRAPQHF. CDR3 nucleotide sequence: TGTGCCAGCAGCGACTCAGGGTCCCGGGCGCCCCAGCATTTT.

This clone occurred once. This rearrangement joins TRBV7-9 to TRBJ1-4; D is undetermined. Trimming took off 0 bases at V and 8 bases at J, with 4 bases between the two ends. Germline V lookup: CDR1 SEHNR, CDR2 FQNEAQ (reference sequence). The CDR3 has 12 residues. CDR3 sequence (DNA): TGTGCCAGCAGCTTAGCCTCCGAAAAACTGTTTTTT. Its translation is CASSLASEKLFF. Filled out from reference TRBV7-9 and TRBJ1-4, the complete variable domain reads DTGVSQNPRHKITKRGQNVTFRCDPISEHNRLYWYRQTLGQGPEFLTYFQNEAQLEKSRLLSDRFSAERPKGSFSTLEIQRTEQGDSAMYLCASSLASEKLFFGSGTQLSVL.

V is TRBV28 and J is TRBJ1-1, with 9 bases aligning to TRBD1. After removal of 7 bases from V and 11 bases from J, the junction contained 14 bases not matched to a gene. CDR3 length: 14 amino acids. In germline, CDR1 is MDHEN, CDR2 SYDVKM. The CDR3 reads CASTSPGQGRRAFF. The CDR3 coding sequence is TGTGCCAGCACCTCCCCGGGACAGGGCCGGCGGGCTTTCTTT.

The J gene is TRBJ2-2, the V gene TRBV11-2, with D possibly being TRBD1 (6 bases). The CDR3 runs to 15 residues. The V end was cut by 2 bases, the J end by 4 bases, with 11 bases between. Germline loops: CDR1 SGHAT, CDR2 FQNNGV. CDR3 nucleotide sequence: TGTGCCAGCAGCTTAAACAGGGCGAGCACCGGGGAGCTGTTTTTT. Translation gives CASSLNRASTGELFF.

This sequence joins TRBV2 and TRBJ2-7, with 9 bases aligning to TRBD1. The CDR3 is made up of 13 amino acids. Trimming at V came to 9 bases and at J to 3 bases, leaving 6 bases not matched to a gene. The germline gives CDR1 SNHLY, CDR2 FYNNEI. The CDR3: CASGTGPFYEQYF. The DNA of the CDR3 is TGTGCCAGTGGGACAGGGCCCTTCTACGAGCAGTACTTC.

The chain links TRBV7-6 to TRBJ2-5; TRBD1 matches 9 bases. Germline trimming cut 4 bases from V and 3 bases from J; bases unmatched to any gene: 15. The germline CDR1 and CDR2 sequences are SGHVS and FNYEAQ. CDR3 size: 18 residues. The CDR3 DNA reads TGTGCCAGCAGCTCCTTGGGATTCCGGGACAGGGAAAAAGAGACCCAGTACTTC. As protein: CASSSLGFRDREKETQYF.

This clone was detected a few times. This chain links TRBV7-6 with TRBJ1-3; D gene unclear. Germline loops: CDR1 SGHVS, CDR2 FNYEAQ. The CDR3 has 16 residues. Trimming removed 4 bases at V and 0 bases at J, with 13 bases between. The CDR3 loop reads CASSSPSADSGNTIYF. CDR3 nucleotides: TGTGCCAGCAGCTCACCGTCGGCGGACTCTGGAAACACCATATATTTT.

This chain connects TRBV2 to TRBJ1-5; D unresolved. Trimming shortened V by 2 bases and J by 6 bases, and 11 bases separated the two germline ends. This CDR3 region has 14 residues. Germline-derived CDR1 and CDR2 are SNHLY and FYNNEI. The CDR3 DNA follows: TGTGCCAGCAGTGAATCTTTGTCGGGTCAGCCCCAGCATTTT. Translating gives CASSESLSGQPQHF. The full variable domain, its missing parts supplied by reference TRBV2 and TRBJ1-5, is EPEVTQTPSHQVTQMGQEVILRCVPISNHLYFYWYRQILGQKVEFLVSFYNNEISEKSEIFDDQFSVERPDGSNFTLKIRSTKLEDSAMYFCASSESLSGQPQHFGDGTRLSIL.

The DNA for the CDR3 is TGTGCCAGCAGTGACAGTAGCAATCAGCCCCAGCATTTT. Protein sequence: CASSDSSNQPQHF. J is TRBJ1-5 and V is TRBV7-2, with D possibly being TRBD1 (5 bases). The V end lost 6 bases, the J end lost 0 bases, and 6 bases lay between the germline ends. Germline CDR1 SGHTA, CDR2 FQGNSA. The CDR3 runs 13 residues.

CDR3 protein: CASSLAGTLNYGYTF. CDR3 sequence (DNA): TGTGCCAGCAGCTTGGCAGGGACTCTCAACTATGGCTACACCTTC. The V and J genes are TRBV5-4 and TRBJ1-2; TRBD1 might be the D (5 bases). The germline V and J ends were trimmed by 0 bases and 2 bases, with 11 bases remaining between them. Germline loops: CDR1 SGHNT, CDR2 YYREEE (reference sequence). The CDR3 covers 15 residues. The whole variable domain, remainder taken from reference TRBV5-4 and TRBJ1-2, is ETGVTQSPTHLIKTRGQQVTLRCSSQSGHNTVSWYQQALGQGPQFIFQYYREEENGRGNFPPRFSGLQFPNYSSELNVNALELDDSALYLCASSLAGTLNYGYTFGSGTRLTVV.

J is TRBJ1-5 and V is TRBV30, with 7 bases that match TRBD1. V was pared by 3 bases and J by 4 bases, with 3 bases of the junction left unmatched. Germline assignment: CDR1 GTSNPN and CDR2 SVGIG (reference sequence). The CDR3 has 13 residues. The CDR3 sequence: CAWRTGPNQPQHF. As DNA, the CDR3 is TGTGCCTGGAGGACAGGGCCTAATCAGCCCCAGCATTTT.

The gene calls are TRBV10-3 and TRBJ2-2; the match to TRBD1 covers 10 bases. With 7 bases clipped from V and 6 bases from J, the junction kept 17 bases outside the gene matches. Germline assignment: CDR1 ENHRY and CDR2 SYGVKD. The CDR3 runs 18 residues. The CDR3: CAITRDRGPLGVSGELFF. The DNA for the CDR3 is TGTGCCATCACCCGGGACAGGGGCCCACTAGGTGTGTCCGGGGAGCTGTTTTTT.

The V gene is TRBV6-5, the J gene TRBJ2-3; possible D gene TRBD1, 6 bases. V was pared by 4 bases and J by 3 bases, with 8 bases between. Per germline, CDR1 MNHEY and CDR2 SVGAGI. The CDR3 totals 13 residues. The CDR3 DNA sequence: TGTGCCAGCAGTTCAACAGGGACAGATACGCAGTATTTT. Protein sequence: CASSSTGTDTQYF.

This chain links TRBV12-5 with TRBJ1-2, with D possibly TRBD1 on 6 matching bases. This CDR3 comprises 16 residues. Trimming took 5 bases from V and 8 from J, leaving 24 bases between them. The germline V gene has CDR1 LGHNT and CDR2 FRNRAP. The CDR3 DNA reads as TGTGCTAGTGGTATCACCGCGGACAGCTACCCTGGAGGCTACACCTTC. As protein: CASGITADSYPGGYTF.

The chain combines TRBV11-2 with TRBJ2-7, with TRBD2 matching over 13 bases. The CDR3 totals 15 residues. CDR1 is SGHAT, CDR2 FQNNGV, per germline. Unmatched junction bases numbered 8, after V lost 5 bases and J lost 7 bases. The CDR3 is CASSTLAGGPGEQYF. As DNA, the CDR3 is TGTGCCAGCAGCACACTAGCGGGGGGGCCGGGGGAGCAGTACTTC.

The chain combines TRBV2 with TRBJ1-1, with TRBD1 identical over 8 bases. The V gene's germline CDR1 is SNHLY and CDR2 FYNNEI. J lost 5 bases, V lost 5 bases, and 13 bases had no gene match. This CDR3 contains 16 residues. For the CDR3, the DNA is TGTGCCAGCAGTAAGGGAGACAGGGGATTTAAGACTGAAGCTTTCTTT. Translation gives CASSKGDRGFKTEAFF.

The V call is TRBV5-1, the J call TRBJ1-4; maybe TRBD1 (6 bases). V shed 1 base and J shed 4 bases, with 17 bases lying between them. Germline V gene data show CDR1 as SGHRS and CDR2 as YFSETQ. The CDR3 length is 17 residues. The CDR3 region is CASSLNPTGKGNEKLFF. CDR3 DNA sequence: TGCGCCAGCAGCTTGAATCCAACAGGGAAGGGTAATGAAAAACTGTTTTTT.

The DNA for the CDR3 is TGTGCCAGCAGCGTAGCGGGGGGGTTAGAGACCCAGTACTTC. Translated: CASSVAGGLETQYF. The chain has TRBV9 and TRBJ2-5; 8 bases agree with TRBD2. V was clipped by 0 bases and J by 4 bases; unmatched bases: 2. This CDR3 spans 14 amino acids. The germline CDR1 and CDR2 sequences are SGDLS and YYNGEE.

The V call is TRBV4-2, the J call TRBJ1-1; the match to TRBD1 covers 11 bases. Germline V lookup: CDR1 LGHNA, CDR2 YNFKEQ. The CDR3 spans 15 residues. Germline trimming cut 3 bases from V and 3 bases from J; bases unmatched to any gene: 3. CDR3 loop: CASSQGDRGDTEAFF. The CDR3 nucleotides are TGTGCCAGCAGCCAGGGGGACAGGGGGGACACTGAAGCTTTCTTT.

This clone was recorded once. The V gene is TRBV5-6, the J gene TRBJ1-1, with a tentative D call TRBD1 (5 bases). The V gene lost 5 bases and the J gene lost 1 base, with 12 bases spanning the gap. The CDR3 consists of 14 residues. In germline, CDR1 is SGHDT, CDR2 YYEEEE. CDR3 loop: CASRRYTGNTEAFF. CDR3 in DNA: TGTGCCAGCAGAAGATATACAGGGAACACTGAAGCTTTCTTT.

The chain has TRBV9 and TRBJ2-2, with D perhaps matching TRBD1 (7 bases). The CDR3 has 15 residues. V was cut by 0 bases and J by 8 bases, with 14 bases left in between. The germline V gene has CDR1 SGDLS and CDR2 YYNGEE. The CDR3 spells CASSVEGGGQGELFF. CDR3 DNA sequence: TGTGCCAGCAGCGTAGAAGGAGGGGGCCAGGGGGAGCTGTTTTTT.